This T cell receptor (beta chain) was recovered during a study of blood T cell repertoires in COVID-19. Study-wide background: Material from acute and convalescent COVID-19 was sourced from the United States, Italy and Spain. The cDNA or gDNA used as material had been derived from T cells, B-cell-depleted T cells, or PBMCs.

Study processing details: Quantification of nucleated cells was approximated via reference gene primer amplification. The repertoire was sequenced with immunoSEQ multiplex PCR; TCRdb's copy has only in-frame clones and lacks some. V and J calls and clone size follow that table, whereas D and trimming were derived from the DNA. The table records tens of thousands of clones, over 80% of them present only once. The CDR3 is 15 residues long. The V segment lost 0 bases and the J segment 7 bases; nucleotides outside the gene matches: 9. Germline V gene sequence: CDR1 MNHNS, CDR2 SASEGT. This sequence was found in a human donor in a cohort sampled during active COVID-19. The rearrangement joins TRBV6-1 to TRBJ2-7; TRBD2 matches at 7 bases. What was sequenced was peripheral blood. In DNA, the CDR3 is TGTGCCAGCAGTGAAGCGGGGGGGTTTCTAAGAGAGCAGTACTTC. It yields the protein CASSEAGGFLREQYF.